Detailed here is one T cell receptor beta chain. Recruits, aged roughly 18 to 89 years, lived in 25 or so US areas. The study counted Cohort 3 donors as recovered given two negative PCRs, clearance, or symptom resolution. The CDR3 spans 17 residues. The V and J ends lost 1 base and 0 bases respectively, with 13 bases between them. CDR1 is MNHNS and CDR2 is SASEGT in the germline V gene. The data were obtained in a study of blood T cell repertoires in COVID-19. Study in general: T cells, B-cell-depleted T cells, or PBMCs provided the cDNA or gDNA that served as material.

TCRdb keeps only in-frame clones here, not all; method: immunoSEQ multiplex PCR. The repertoire holds around 310,000 clones, 88% seen once, with under 6% in the top ten. The receptor was isolated from a man aged 25 to 40 who had recovered from COVID-19. V and J are TRBV6-1 and TRBJ2-4; D is perhaps TRBD1 (5 bases). Sequenced input: PBMCs or T cells enriched from blood (not recorded which). CDR3 loop: CASSEGRQTIAKNIQYF. Here the CDR3 DNA reads TGTGCCAGCAGTGAAGGTCGACAGACAATAGCCAAAAACATTCAGTACTTC.